This note documents a single T cell receptor beta chain sequence. The antigen remains undetermined. This CDR3 region has 14 residues. CDR1 and CDR2 from the germline V gene are SGHKS and YYEKEE (reference sequence). V was pared by 6 bases and J by 2 bases, with 5 bases of the junction left unmatched. CDR3 regions were amplified by Arm-PCR using iRepertoire HTBI primers to build TCR beta libraries. TCRdb re-called the multiplex PCR reads through MiXCR, storing one row per CDR3 protein. Of some 450,000 distinct CDR3 sequences detected, roughly a quarter appear once; the ten largest clones hold approximately 26%. The data are from a study of regulatory T cells in long-lasting Graves disease. Time point here: persistent/refractory GD, antithyroid drugs over 5 years with positive TRAb. Construction of the TCR library relied on RNA isolated from PBMCs. Findings and limits, study-wide: Persistent disease was characterized by preferential usage of TRBV28, TRBJ1-2 and TRBJ2-5. Whereas about a thousand public clonotypes were shared by new patients, persistent patients shared more, at some 2,500.

The TCR comes from a female donor with Graves disease. Specimen: peripheral blood mononuclear cells (PBMCs), collected when the disease was refractory, from a patient treated with antithyroid drugs. The chain has TRBV5-5 and TRBJ1-5; 7 positions match TRBD1. CDR3 residues: CASNRQGGNQPQHF. As DNA, the CDR3 is TGTGCCAGCAACCGTCAGGGGGGCAATCAGCCCCAGCATTTT.